A single sample gave rise to the 19 T cell receptor beta chains below, sequenced in a study of shared clonotypes between healthy human individuals. Some clones are missing from TCRdb's copy, which holds only in-frame ones; the method was immunoSEQ multiplex PCR. This repertoire shows around 2.5 million clones, 80% to 95% found once; its top ten account for 0.35% to 0.45%. Sequencing input: naive CD4+ T cells from PBMCs. Subset reported: CD45RA+ positively selected. The receptor source for this set is a man between 18 and 29 years old in good health. Some clones in this sample may be carry-over from other donors' samples.

J is TRBJ1-1 and V is TRBV5-4; 9 bases are shared with TRBD1. The length of the CDR3 is 17 residues. The ends lost 3 bases at V and 3 bases at J; junction bases unmatched: 12. CDR1 and CDR2 (germline): SGHNT, YYREEE (reference sequence). The CDR3 DNA is TGTGCCAGCAGCTCGGGGGACAGGGCCGGATTCTACACTGAAGCTTTCTTT. This translates into CASSSGDRAGFYTEAFF.

The chain carries TRBV5-4 and TRBJ2-2; weak D call: TRBD2 (6 bases). V was trimmed by 5 bases and J by 8 bases, leaving 16 bases between them. The CDR3 runs 14 residues. Germline assignment: CDR1 SGHNT and CDR2 YYREEE (reference sequence). CDR3 bases: TGTGCCAGCAGTTGGGGCGGGAATTGGGGGGAGCTGTTTTTT. Protein sequence: CASSWGGNWGELFF.

The CDR3 coding sequence is TGTGCCAGCAGTCAGGGGGGCGCCTACGAGCAGTACTTC. Translated: CASSQGGAYEQYF. The chain employs TRBV7-3 and TRBJ2-7; D is possibly TRBD1 (7 bases). Trimming pared 6 bases from V and 2 bases from J, leaving 11 bases between. Germline CDR1 SGHTA, CDR2 FQGTGA. This CDR3 comprises 13 residues. The entire variable domain, with the rest obtained from reference TRBV7-3 and TRBJ2-7, is as follows: GAGVSQTPSNKVTEKGKYVELRCDPISGHTALYWYRQSLGQGPEFLIYFQGTGAADDSGLPNDRFFAVRPEGSVSTLKIQRTERGDSAVYLCASSQGGAYEQYFGPGTRLTVT.

This clone has just a few counts. The chain carries TRBV5-5 and TRBJ1-5, with D perhaps TRBD1 (6 bases). The V end was cut by 4 bases, the J end by 5 bases, with 16 bases between. This CDR3 is built from 15 residues. The germline CDR1 and CDR2 sequences are SGHKS and YYEKEE (reference sequence). In DNA form, the CDR3 reads TGTGCCAGCAGCCTGGTACAGGGTCGGGATCAGCCCCAGCATTTT. This sequence encodes CASSLVQGRDQPQHF. Full variable domain (missing parts from reference TRBV5-5 and TRBJ1-5): DAGVTQSPTHLIKTRGQQVTLRCSPISGHKSVSWYQQVLGQGPQFIFQYYEKEERGRGNFPDRFSARQFPNYSSELNVNALLLGDSALYLCASSLVQGRDQPQHFGDGTRLSIL.

This chain connects TRBV9 to TRBJ2-5; TRBD2 matches 8 bases. Germline values: CDR1 SGDLS, CDR2 YYNGEE. The CDR3 contains 17 residues. Trimming took 3 bases from V and 5 from J; bases not matched to a gene: 15. Here the CDR3 reads CASSARTSLTGGETQYF. In DNA form, the CDR3 reads TGTGCCAGCAGCGCCCGGACTAGCCTCACCGGTGGTGAGACCCAGTACTTC.

This clone was observed a handful of times. The chain uses TRBV20-1 and TRBJ1-4; D gene ambiguous. V was trimmed by 0 bases and J by 14 bases, leaving 7 bases between them. This CDR3 has 10 residues. Germline V CDR1 and CDR2: DFQATT, SNEGSKA (reference sequence). The CDR3 bases are TGCAGTGCTAGAGAGGTAGATCTGTTTTTT. It codes for CSAREVDLFF.

The sample holds one count of this clone. The chain carries TRBV30 and TRBJ2-1; D is perhaps TRBD2 (6 bases). The germline V and J ends were trimmed by 2 bases and 6 bases, with 8 bases remaining between them. The CDR3 totals 12 residues. Germline V lookup: CDR1 GTSNPN, CDR2 SVGIG (reference sequence). The CDR3 DNA reads TGTGCCTGGAGTACCGGGGGCAATGAGCAGTTCTTC. Amino acid sequence: CAWSTGGNEQFF.

The chain couples TRBV18 to TRBJ1-3, with TRBD1 matching 9 bases. The CDR3 spans 16 residues. The V gene end was trimmed by 1 base and the J gene end by 3 bases; junction bases not matched to a gene: 4. Per germline, CDR1 KGHSH and CDR2 LQKENI. The CDR3 region has the DNA TGTGCCAGCTCACCACTTGGACAGGGGCATGGAAACACCATATATTTT. It translates to CASSPLGQGHGNTIYF.

The chain uses TRBV5-4 and TRBJ2-1; unclear D gene. This CDR3 has 16 amino acids. Trimming left V 0 bases short and J 3 bases short, with 13 bases between. The V gene's germline CDR1 is SGHNT and CDR2 YYREEE (reference sequence). CDR3 sequence: CASSLGRPIHYNEQFF. CDR3 in DNA: TGTGCCAGCAGCTTGGGACGCCCGATCCACTACAATGAGCAGTTCTTC.

Comment on this clone: The sample carries other DNA sequences with the same CDR3. The chain employs TRBV28 and TRBJ2-2, with D perhaps matching TRBD2 (6 bases). The ends were cut back, 6 bases at V and 1 base at J, with 9 bases in the middle. Germline values: CDR1 MDHEN, CDR2 SYDVKM. The length of the CDR3 is 14 residues. CDR3 sequence reads: CASRAGQNTGELFF. The DNA for the CDR3 is TGTGCCAGCAGAGCGGGCCAGAACACCGGGGAGCTGTTTTTT.

The chain links TRBV4-1 to TRBJ2-7; D not certain. The germline V and J ends were trimmed by 4 bases and 0 bases, with 7 bases remaining between them. The germline V gene encodes CDR1 MGHRA and CDR2 YSYEKL. This CDR3 is 13 amino acids long. CDR3 sequence reads: CASSPFVSYEQYF. The DNA of the CDR3 is TGCGCCAGCAGCCCCTTCGTCTCCTACGAGCAGTACTTC.

About this clone itself: Additional DNA sequences in this sample encode the identical CDR3. The V and J genes are TRBV5-1 and TRBJ1-2; D not resolved. The V end lost 0 bases, the J end lost 2 bases, and 8 bases lay between the germline ends. Germline V gene lookup returns CDR1 SGHRS and CDR2 YFSETQ. The CDR3 has 14 residues. The CDR3: CASSLGSGNYGYTF. DNA of the CDR3: TGCGCCAGCAGCTTGGGTTCGGGGAACTATGGCTACACCTTC.

The chain combines TRBV11-2 with TRBJ2-7; 9 nucleotides agree with TRBD2. Germline V gene lookup returns CDR1 SGHAT and CDR2 FQNNGV. There are 16 residues in the CDR3. Trimming removed 5 bases from V and 0 bases from J; junction bases left unmatched: 8. The CDR3 sequence is CASSPVSGRFSYEQYF. In DNA form, the CDR3 reads TGTGCCAGCAGCCCCGTTAGCGGGAGATTCTCCTACGAGCAGTACTTC.

CDR3 nucleotides: TGTGCCAGCAGCGCTCAACAGGGGACTAATGAAAAACTGTTTTTT. The encoded protein is CASSAQQGTNEKLFF. The chain uses TRBV9 and TRBJ1-4, with 7 bases identical to TRBD1. The ends lost 3 bases at V and 2 bases at J; junction bases unmatched: 4. The V gene's germline CDR1 is SGDLS and CDR2 YYNGEE. The CDR3 totals 15 residues.

V gene TRBV9 combines with J gene TRBJ2-3, with TRBD1 matching over 7 bases. The CDR3 contains 15 residues. The V gene's germline CDR1 is SGDLS and CDR2 YYNGEE. V was pared by 3 bases and J by 2 bases, with 6 bases of the junction left unmatched. The CDR3 spells CASSARDRHTDTQYF. The CDR3 DNA reads as TGTGCCAGCAGCGCGAGGGACAGACACACAGATACGCAGTATTTT.

With respect to this clone: Other DNA sequences of this sample code for an identical CDR3. V usage is TRBV27 and J usage is TRBJ2-7; possible D gene TRBD1, 6 bases. Trimming shortened V by 3 bases and J by 3 bases, and 9 bases separated the two germline ends. This CDR3 has 13 residues. Germline V CDR1 and CDR2: MNHEY, SMNVEV (reference sequence). CDR3 coding DNA: TGTGCCAGCAGTTTGACAGGAGGCTACGAGCAGTACTTC. Amino acids: CASSLTGGYEQYF.

The V call is TRBV7-6, the J call TRBJ2-3, with D unclear. V lost 5 bases to trimming and J lost 3 bases, with 12 bases between them. CDR3 length: 14 amino acids. Germline lookup yields CDR1 SGHVS and CDR2 FNYEAQ. DNA of the CDR3: TGTGCCAGCAGCCCAGCCCCCGGGACAGATACGCAGTATTTT. This gives the protein CASSPAPGTDTQYF.

The V and J genes are TRBV25-1 and TRBJ2-3; D is possibly TRBD2 (6 bases). CDR3 length: 14 amino acids. V lost 3 bases and J lost 10, with 17 bases in between. From germline, CDR1 is MGHDK and CDR2 SYGVNS. The CDR3 loop is CASSDPGTGTPQYF. The CDR3 DNA reads as TGTGCCAGCAGTGACCCTGGGACCGGGACTCCGCAGTATTTT.

This chain links TRBV6-1 with TRBJ1-5, with TRBD1 as a possible D gene (5 bases). V was trimmed by 7 bases and J by 5 bases, leaving 12 bases between them. Germline assignment: CDR1 MNHNS and CDR2 SASEGT. The CDR3 consists of 13 residues. The CDR3 loop is CASTRTGDQPQHF. CDR3 sequence (DNA): TGTGCCAGCACCCGGACGGGGGATCAGCCCCAGCATTTT.